These T cell receptor beta chains were read from a single sample in a study of blood T cell repertoires in COVID-19. Method: immunoSEQ multiplex PCR; TCRdb's copy keeps in-frame clones and lacks some. The sample lists more than 150,000 clones, under 85% occurring once. The sequencing input was peripheral blood. These receptors all come from a woman between 35 and 50 years old with acute or convalescent COVID-19. Each CDR3 is given with its conserved first and last residue. A D gene is named only where the DNA matches it firmly. Not all rows give a size; the values are once, few, many and, for expanded clones, a class.

TRBD1	TRBJ1-6	NA	TRBV11-2	CASRYTGQTISPLHF	TGTGCCAGCAGGTATACGGGACAGACGATTTCACCCCTCCACTTT
NA	TRBJ1-2	NA	TRBV19	CASGGRNGYTF	TGTGCCAGTGGAGGACGGAATGGCTACACCTTC
TRBD1	TRBJ1-1	NA	TRBV7-3	CASSLTGRQGDAFF	TGTGCCAGCAGCTTAACGGGGCGACAGGGTGATGCTTTCTTT
NA	TRBJ2-1	NA	TRBV5-1	CASSLLGSNNEQFF	TGCGCCAGCAGCTTGCTCGGGTCCAACAATGAGCAGTTCTTC
TRBD1	TRBJ2-5	NA	TRBV29-1	CSFRTGPQETQYF	TGCAGCTTCCGGACAGGCCCCCAAGAGACCCAGTACTTC
NA	TRBJ2-6	NA	TRBV7-9	CASSAGVGANVLTF	TGTGCCAGCAGCGCCGGGGTTGGGGCCAACGTCCTGACTTTC
TRBD2	TRBJ2-1	once	TRBV7-2	CASTRLAGGYNEQFF	TGTGCCAGCACCCGACTAGCGGGGGGATACAATGAGCAGTTCTTC
TRBD2	TRBJ2-3	NA	TRBV7-9	CASSSIAGRSTDTQYF	TGTGCCAGCAGCTCTATAGCGGGGCGGAGCACAGATACGCAGTATTTT
NA	TRBJ1-3	NA	TRBV7-2	CASSIQGSGGNTIYF	TGTGCCAGCAGCATACAGGGTTCTGGTGGAAACACCATATATTTT
NA	TRBJ2-7	NA	TRBV28	CASSTHREQYF	TGTGCCAGCAGTACCCACAGGGAGCAGTACTTC
NA	TRBJ1-4	NA	TRBV9	CASSVGGGGNEKLFF	TGTGCCAGCAGCGTAGGTGGGGGGGGTAATGAAAAACTGTTTTTT
TRBD1	TRBJ2-2	NA	TRBV27	CASSFWGQPTGELFF	TGTGCCAGCAGTTTCTGGGGACAGCCCACCGGGGAGCTGTTTTTT
TRBD2	TRBJ2-3	once	TRBV6-4	CASSTIAGASDTQYF	TGTGCCAGCAGTACTATAGCGGGGGCCTCAGATACGCAGTATTTT
TRBD2	TRBJ2-1	NA	TRBV5-1	CASTASGESYNEQFF	TGCGCCAGCACGGCTAGCGGGGAATCCTACAATGAGCAGTTCTTC
NA	TRBJ2-3	NA	TRBV11-1	CASSLVAASTDTQYF	TGTGCCAGCAGCTTAGTGGCGGCTTCCACAGATACGCAGTATTTT
NA	TRBJ1-1	NA	TRBV19	CASTQGSGTEAFF	TGTGCCAGTACCCAGGGGTCTGGCACTGAAGCTTTCTTT
NA	TRBJ1-5	NA	TRBV20-1	CSASRRVSNQPQHF	TGCAGTGCTAGTAGACGGGTTAGCAATCAGCCCCAGCATTTT
NA	TRBJ2-7	NA	TRBV5-8	CASSLRDKQYF	TGTGCCAGCAGCTTACGGGACAAGCAGTACTTC